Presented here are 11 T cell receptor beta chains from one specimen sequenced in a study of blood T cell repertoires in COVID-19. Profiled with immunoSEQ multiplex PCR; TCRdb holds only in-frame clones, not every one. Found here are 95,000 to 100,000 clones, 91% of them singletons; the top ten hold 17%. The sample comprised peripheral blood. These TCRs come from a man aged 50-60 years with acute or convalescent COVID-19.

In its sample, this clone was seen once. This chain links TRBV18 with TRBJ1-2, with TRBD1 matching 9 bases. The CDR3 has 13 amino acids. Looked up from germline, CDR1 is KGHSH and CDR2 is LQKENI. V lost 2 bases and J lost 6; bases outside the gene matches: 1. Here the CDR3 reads CASSPGDRDGYTF. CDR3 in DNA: TGTGCCAGCTCACCAGGGGACAGGGATGGCTACACCTTC.

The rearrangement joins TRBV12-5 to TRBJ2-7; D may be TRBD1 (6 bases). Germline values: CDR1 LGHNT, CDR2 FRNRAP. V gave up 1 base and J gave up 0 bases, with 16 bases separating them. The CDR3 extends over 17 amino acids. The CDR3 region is CASGLALQGFTSYEQYF. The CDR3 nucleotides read TGTGCTAGTGGTTTGGCTCTACAGGGATTTACCTCCTACGAGCAGTACTTC.

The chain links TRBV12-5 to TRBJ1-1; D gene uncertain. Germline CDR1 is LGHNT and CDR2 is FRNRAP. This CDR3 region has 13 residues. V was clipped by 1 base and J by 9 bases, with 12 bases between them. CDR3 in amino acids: CASGLDGGGKAFF. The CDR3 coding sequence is TGTGCTAGTGGTTTGGACGGAGGAGGGAAAGCTTTCTTT.

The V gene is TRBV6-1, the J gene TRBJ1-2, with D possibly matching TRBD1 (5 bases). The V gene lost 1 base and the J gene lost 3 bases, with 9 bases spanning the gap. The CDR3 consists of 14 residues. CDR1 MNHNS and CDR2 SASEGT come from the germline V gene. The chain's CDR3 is CASSEEGYYYGYTF. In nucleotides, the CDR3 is TGTGCCAGCAGTGAAGAGGGGTATTACTATGGCTACACCTTC.

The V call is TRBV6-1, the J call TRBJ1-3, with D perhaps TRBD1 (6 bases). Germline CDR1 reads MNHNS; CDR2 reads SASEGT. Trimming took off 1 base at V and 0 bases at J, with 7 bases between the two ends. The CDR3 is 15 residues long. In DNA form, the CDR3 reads TGTGCCAGCAGTGAAGGGGACAACTCTGGAAACACCATATATTTT. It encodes CASSEGDNSGNTIYF.

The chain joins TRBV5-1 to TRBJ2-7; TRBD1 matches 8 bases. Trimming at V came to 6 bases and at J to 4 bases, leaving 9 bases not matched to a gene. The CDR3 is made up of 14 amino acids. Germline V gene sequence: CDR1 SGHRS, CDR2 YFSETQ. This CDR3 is CASTGRTGQYEQYF. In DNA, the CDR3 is TGCGCCAGCACCGGAAGGACAGGGCAATACGAGCAGTACTTC.

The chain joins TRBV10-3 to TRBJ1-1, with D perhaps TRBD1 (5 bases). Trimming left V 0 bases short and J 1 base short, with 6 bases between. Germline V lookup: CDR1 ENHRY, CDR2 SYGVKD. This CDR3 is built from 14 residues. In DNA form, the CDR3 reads TGTGCCATCAGTGAGTCTACAGGGAACACTGAAGCTTTCTTT. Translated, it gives CAISESTGNTEAFF.

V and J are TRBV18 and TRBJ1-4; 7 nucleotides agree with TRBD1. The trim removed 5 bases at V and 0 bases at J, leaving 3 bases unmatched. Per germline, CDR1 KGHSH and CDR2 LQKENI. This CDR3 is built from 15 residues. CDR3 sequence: CASSITGATNEKLFF. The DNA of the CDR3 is TGTGCCAGCTCAATAACAGGGGCAACTAATGAAAAACTGTTTTTT.

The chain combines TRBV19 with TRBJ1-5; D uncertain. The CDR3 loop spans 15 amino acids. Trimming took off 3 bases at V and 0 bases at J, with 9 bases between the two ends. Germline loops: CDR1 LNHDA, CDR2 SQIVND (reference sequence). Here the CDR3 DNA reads TGTGCCAGTAGTATTTCTGAGTTTAGCAATCAGCCCCAGCATTTT. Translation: CASSISEFSNQPQHF.

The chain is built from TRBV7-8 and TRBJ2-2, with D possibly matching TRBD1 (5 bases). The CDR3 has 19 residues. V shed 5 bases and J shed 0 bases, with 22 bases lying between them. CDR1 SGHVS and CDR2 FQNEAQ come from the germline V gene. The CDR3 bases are TGTGCCAGCAGCCCCCGCCCGAAAATGACAGACGCGAACACCGGGGAGCTGTTTTTT. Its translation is CASSPRPKMTDANTGELFF. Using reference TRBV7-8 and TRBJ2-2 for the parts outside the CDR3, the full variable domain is GAGVSQSPRYKVAKRGQDVALRCDPISGHVSLFWYQQALGQGPEFLTYFQNEAQLDKSGLPSDRFFAERPEGSVSTLKIQRTQQEDSAVYLCASSPRPKMTDANTGELFFGEGSRLTVL.

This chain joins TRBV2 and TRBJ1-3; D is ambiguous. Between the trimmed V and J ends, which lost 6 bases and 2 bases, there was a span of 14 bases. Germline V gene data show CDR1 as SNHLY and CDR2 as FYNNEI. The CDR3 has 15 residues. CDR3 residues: CASSPRVSAGNTIYF. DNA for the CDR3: TGTGCCAGCAGCCCCCGGGTATCGGCTGGAAACACCATATATTTT.